The 23 T cell receptor beta chains presented below share a single source sample, sequenced in a study of blood T cell repertoires in COVID-19. The assay was immunoSEQ multiplex PCR, and TCRdb's table has in-frame clones only and misses some. The data contain fewer than 85,000 clones, about 92% of them singletons. The sequencing sample was made of peripheral blood. The receptors originated from a woman aged 50 to 65 in a cohort sampled during active COVID-19.

The J gene is TRBJ2-7, the V gene TRBV9, with D possibly TRBD2 on 6 matching bases. CDR3 length: 12 residues. Germline V CDR1 and CDR2: SGDLS, YYNGEE. Trimming cost V 3 bases and J 6 bases, with 10 bases left between them. The CDR3 is CASSAYGGEQYF. CDR3 DNA sequence: TGTGCCAGCAGCGCGTACGGGGGCGAGCAGTACTTC.

The CDR3 sequence is CASNQGGDPFNNEQFF. DNA of the CDR3: TGTGCCAGTAATCAGGGAGGGGATCCTTTTAACAATGAGCAGTTCTTC. This chain joins TRBV19 and TRBJ2-1; 7 bases fit TRBD2. The ends lost 7 bases at V and 5 bases at J; junction bases unmatched: 14. Germline V gives CDR1 LNHDA, CDR2 SQIVND (reference sequence). The CDR3 runs to 16 residues.

This chain joins TRBV7-3 and TRBJ2-1, with 8 bases matching TRBD2. The CDR3 is 14 amino acids. With V trimmed by 2 bases and J by 6 bases, 3 bases remained unmatched. Germline CDR1 and CDR2: SGHTA and FQGTGA. In nucleotides, the CDR3 is TGTGCCAGCAGCTTAGGCCTAGCGGGCAATGAGCAGTTCTTC. Its protein is CASSLGLAGNEQFF.

This clone has only a few counts. The chain uses TRBV7-2 and TRBJ1-1; D is perhaps TRBD1 (5 bases). This CDR3 contains 15 residues. V gave up 2 bases and J gave up 4 bases, with 14 bases separating them. The germline CDR1 and CDR2 sequences are SGHTA and FQGNSA. This CDR3 reads CASSLSGAGGTEAFF. The DNA of the CDR3 is TGTGCCAGCAGCTTAAGTGGTGCGGGGGGCACTGAAGCTTTCTTT.

The chain is built from TRBV7-6 and TRBJ2-2; 13 positions match TRBD2. The germline gives CDR1 SGHVS, CDR2 FNYEAQ. CDR3 length: 18 residues. The trim removed 4 bases at V and 0 bases at J, leaving 5 bases unmatched. The CDR3 loop is CASSSGLAGRANTGELFF. The DNA of the CDR3 is TGTGCCAGCAGCTCGGGACTAGCGGGACGCGCGAACACCGGGGAGCTGTTTTTT.

The chain combines TRBV7-2 with TRBJ1-4; 7 bases are shared with TRBD1. The V and J ends lost 2 bases and 7 bases, in that order; junction bases with no gene match: 7. Germline CDR1 reads SGHTA; CDR2 reads FQGNSA. The CDR3 covers 15 residues. In nucleotides, the CDR3 is TGTGCCAGCAGCTTAAGACAGGGAGTAGGTGAAAAACTGTTTTTT. It encodes CASSLRQGVGEKLFF.

CDR3 sequence: CASTKRESTGELFF. In DNA, the CDR3 is TGTGCCAGTACAAAGCGGGAGAGCACCGGGGAGCTGTTTTTT. V and J are TRBV19 and TRBJ2-2; 8 bases are a match to TRBD2. Germline CDR1 LNHDA, CDR2 SQIVND (reference sequence). CDR3 length equals 14 residues. V lost 7 bases and J lost 4; bases outside the gene matches: 5.

The chain links TRBV18 to TRBJ1-1; D unclear. Germline loops: CDR1 KGHSH, CDR2 LQKENI. V was cut by 3 bases and J by 13 bases, with 12 bases left in between. The CDR3 covers 11 residues. For the CDR3, the DNA is TGTGCCAGCTCACCTAGTTCGCCCGATTTCTTT. It encodes CASSPSSPDFF.

V is TRBV18 and J is TRBJ2-7; TRBD1 matches 8 bases. Germline V gives CDR1 KGHSH, CDR2 LQKENI. The CDR3 is made up of 17 amino acids. The J segment lost 2 bases and the V segment lost 3 bases, leaving 12 bases of the junction unmatched. The CDR3 region has the DNA TGTGCCAGCTCACCGCCTGGACAGGGAGTATACCCCTACGAGCAGTACTTC. Its protein is CASSPPGQGVYPYEQYF.

This chain connects TRBV2 to TRBJ2-2, with unresolved D. Trimming pared 4 bases from V and 6 bases from J, leaving 12 bases between. Germline V gene data show CDR1 as SNHLY and CDR2 as FYNNEI. This CDR3 has 14 amino acids. CDR3 DNA sequence: TGTGCCAGCAGTGGGGCATTACGTTCCGGGGAGCTGTTTTTT. Translation: CASSGALRSGELFF.

The chain's CDR3 is CASSIVAGAHGYTF. The CDR3 DNA is TGTGCCAGTAGTATAGTGGCAGGTGCGCATGGCTACACCTTC. The genes are TRBV19 and TRBJ1-2, with unresolved D. The CDR3 totals 14 residues. Looked up from germline, CDR1 is LNHDA and CDR2 is SQIVND (reference sequence). Trimming removed 1 base at V and 6 bases at J, with 12 bases between. Combining the CDR3 with reference TRBV19 and TRBJ1-2 gives the whole variable domain DGGITQSPKYLFRKEGQNVTLSCEQNLNHDAMYWYRQDPGQGLRLIYYSQIVNDFQKGDIAEGYSVSREKKESFPLTVTSAQKNPTAFYLCASSIVAGAHGYTFGSGTRLTVV.

This chain joins TRBV19 and TRBJ1-2; 9 bases line up with TRBD1. The V and J ends lost 8 bases and 4 bases, in that order; junction bases with no gene match: 14. Germline V gene lookup returns CDR1 LNHDA and CDR2 SQIVND (reference sequence). The CDR3 extends over 16 amino acids. DNA of the CDR3: TGTGCCAGTGCCCGGGAGAGAGGACAGGGGTTCTATGGCTACACCTTC. Amino acid sequence: CASARERGQGFYGYTF.

The chain is built from TRBV11-2 and TRBJ1-1; 9 nucleotides match TRBD1. CDR3 length: 14 amino acids. The V segment lost 3 bases and the J segment 10 bases; nucleotides outside the gene matches: 9. Per germline, CDR1 SGHAT and CDR2 FQNNGV. The CDR3 DNA is TGTGCCAGCAGCTTTCGTTCGGGACAGGGTAGAGCTTTCTTT. The encoded protein is CASSFRSGQGRAFF.

The CDR3 spells CASSKGQTEAFF. DNA of the CDR3: TGTGCCAGCAGTAAAGGACAGACTGAAGCTTTCTTT. The V and J genes are TRBV28 and TRBJ1-1; weak D call: TRBD1 (6 bases). The V and J ends lost 5 bases and 5 bases respectively, with 9 bases between them. Germline CDR1 and CDR2: MDHEN and SYDVKM. This CDR3 has 12 residues.

The rearrangement uses TRBV6-5 and TRBJ1-2; D remains unclear. This CDR3 comprises 16 residues. Germline V lookup: CDR1 MNHEY, CDR2 SVGAGI. Trimming left V 4 bases short and J 6 bases short, with 21 bases between. CDR3 sequence: CASSSPSEDPRNGYTF. The DNA for the CDR3 is TGTGCCAGCAGTTCCCCCTCGGAGGATCCTCGGAATGGCTACACCTTC.

The chain employs TRBV29-1 and TRBJ2-1; 7 bases match TRBD1. J gave up 1 base and V 7 bases, and 7 bases lay outside the gene matches. The V gene's germline CDR1 is SQVTM and CDR2 ANQGSEA. CDR3 length: 14 amino acids. The CDR3 sequence is CSARQGPSYNEQFF. CDR3 sequence (DNA): TGCAGCGCCAGACAGGGACCTTCCTACAATGAGCAGTTCTTC.

This clone came up once. V gene TRBV30 combines with J gene TRBJ1-1, with D possibly TRBD1 on 5 matching bases. V was pared by 0 bases and J by 5 bases, with 16 bases between. The CDR3 is 15 residues long. CDR1 is GTSNPN, CDR2 SVGIG, per germline (reference sequence). The CDR3: CAWSVRGAGGTEAFF. Here the CDR3 DNA reads TGTGCCTGGAGTGTACGAGGGGCGGGGGGAACTGAAGCTTTCTTT.

This clone was seen a few times. V is TRBV25-1 and J is TRBJ1-4, with D possibly being TRBD1 (5 bases). The V gene lost 3 bases and the J gene lost 6 bases, with 14 bases spanning the gap. CDR1 is MGHDK and CDR2 is SYGVNS in the germline V gene. The CDR3 sequence is 15 residues long. The CDR3 sequence: CASSDLTRADEKLFF. For the CDR3, the DNA is TGTGCCAGCAGTGATTTAACCAGGGCGGATGAAAAACTGTTTTTT.

The CDR3, as DNA: TGCGCCAGCAGTTCCCAGGGACTCTATGGCTACACCTTC. Residues: CASSSQGLYGYTF. The chain is built from TRBV10-2 and TRBJ1-2, with D possibly matching TRBD1 (5 bases). The germline CDR1 and CDR2 sequences are WSHSY and SAAADI. The CDR3 consists of 13 residues. V lost 5 bases, J lost 4 bases, and 11 bases lay in between.

This sequence joins TRBV7-6 and TRBJ2-5; 16 bases line up with TRBD2. V dropped 4 bases and J dropped 5; count of bases not matched to a gene: 7. Germline CDR1 reads SGHVS; CDR2 reads FNYEAQ. There are 17 residues in the CDR3. The CDR3, as DNA: TGTGCCAGCAGCTCGGGACTAGCGGGAGGGGTTGGGGAGACCCAGTACTTC. Translation gives CASSSGLAGGVGETQYF. Supplemented by reference TRBV7-6 and TRBJ2-5, the full variable domain reads GAGVSQSPRYKVTKRGQDVALRCDPISGHVSLYWYRQALGQGPEFLTYFNYEAQQDKSGLPNDRFSAERPEGSISTLTIQRTEQRDSAMYRCASSSGLAGGVGETQYFGPGTRLLVL.

This clone appeared once. This chain links TRBV7-2 with TRBJ2-2, with unresolved D. The CDR3 is 13 residues long. The germline CDR1 and CDR2 sequences are SGHTA and FQGNSA. Trimming removed 4 bases at V and 7 bases at J, with 10 bases between. The CDR3 bases are TGTGCCAGCAGCTCCACCCGGAGCGGGGAGCTGTTTTTT. This translates into CASSSTRSGELFF.

The chain combines TRBV14 with TRBJ2-1, with 8 bases fitting TRBD1. J was trimmed by 5 bases and V by 0 bases; bases with no gene match: 21. The CDR3 is 21 amino acids. From germline, CDR1 is SGHDN and CDR2 FVKESK. The CDR3 sequence: CASSQEGWTGLFPRLDNEQFF. The CDR3 coding sequence is TGTGCCAGCAGCCAAGAAGGTTGGACAGGGCTTTTTCCACGCCTAGACAATGAGCAGTTCTTC. The full variable domain, rest sourced from reference TRBV14 and TRBJ2-1, is EAGVTQFPSHSVIEKGQTVTLRCDPISGHDNLYWYRRVMGKEIKFLLHFVKESKQDESGMPNNRFLAERTGGTYSTLKVQPAELEDSGVYFCASSQEGWTGLFPRLDNEQFFGPGTRLTVL.

The chain uses TRBV3-1 (or the pseudogene TRBV3-2) and TRBJ1-2; D not resolved. Per the germline V gene, CDR1 is LGHDT and CDR2 is YNNKEL (reference sequence). The CDR3 is 12 amino acids. The germline V and J ends were trimmed by 0 bases and 13 bases, with 12 bases remaining between them. The CDR3 bases are TGTGCCAGCAGCCAAGATGGACGGAGGGCCACCTTC. Translation gives CASSQDGRRATF.